This TCR beta chain was sequenced for a study of T cells in localized non-small cell lung cancer. The sample holds a few counts of this clone. Generated by immunoSEQ multiplex PCR, the TCRdb table keeps only in-frame clones and is missing some. The sample lists roughly 2,400 clones; 25% to 35% were seen once. The sequence came from a male donor at least 60 years old with stage III squamous cell lung carcinoma. The specimen was lung tumor tissue, collected before any cancer treatment.

This CDR3 reads CASSLDISYEQYF. CDR3 coding DNA: TGCGCCAGCAGCCTCGATATTTCCTACGAGCAGTACTTC. The J gene is TRBJ2-7, the V gene TRBV10-2; D gene unclear. The CDR3 extends over 13 amino acids. V dropped 6 bases and J dropped 1 base, with 10 bases sitting between them. CDR1 is WSHSY and CDR2 is SAAADI in the germline V gene.